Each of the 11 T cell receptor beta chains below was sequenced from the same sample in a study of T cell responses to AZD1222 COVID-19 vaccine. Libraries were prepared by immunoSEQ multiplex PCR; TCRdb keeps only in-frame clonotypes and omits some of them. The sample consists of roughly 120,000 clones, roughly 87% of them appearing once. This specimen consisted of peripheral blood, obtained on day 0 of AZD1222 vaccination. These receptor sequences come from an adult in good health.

CDR3 nucleotide sequence: TGTGCCAGCAGTTTTTGGCAGGGAGCCCCCTCCCTCCACTTT. It encodes CASSFWQGAPSLHF. V usage is TRBV28 and J usage is TRBJ1-6; a possible D gene is TRBD1 (5 bases). CDR3 length equals 14 residues. Trimming shortened V by 3 bases and J by 14 bases, and 17 bases separated the two germline ends. CDR1 is MDHEN, CDR2 SYDVKM, per germline.

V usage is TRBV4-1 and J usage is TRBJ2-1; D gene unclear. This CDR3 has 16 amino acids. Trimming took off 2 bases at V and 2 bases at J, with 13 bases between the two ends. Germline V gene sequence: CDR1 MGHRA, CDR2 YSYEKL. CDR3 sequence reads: CASSQPLQNAYNEQFF. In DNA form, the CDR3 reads TGCGCCAGCAGCCAACCCCTACAAAACGCCTACAATGAGCAGTTCTTC.

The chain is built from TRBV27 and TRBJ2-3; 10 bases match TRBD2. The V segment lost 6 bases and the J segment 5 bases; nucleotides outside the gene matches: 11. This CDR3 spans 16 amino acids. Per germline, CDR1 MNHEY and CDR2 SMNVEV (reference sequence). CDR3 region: CASSLEKRGGKDTQYF. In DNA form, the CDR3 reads TGTGCCAGCAGCTTAGAGAAGCGGGGGGGCAAAGATACGCAGTATTTT.

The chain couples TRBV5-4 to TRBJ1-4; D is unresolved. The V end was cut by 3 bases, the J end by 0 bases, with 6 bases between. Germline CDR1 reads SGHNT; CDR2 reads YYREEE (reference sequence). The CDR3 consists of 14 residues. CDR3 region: CASSSGATNEKLFF. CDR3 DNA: TGTGCCAGCAGCTCCGGTGCAACTAATGAAAAACTGTTTTTT.

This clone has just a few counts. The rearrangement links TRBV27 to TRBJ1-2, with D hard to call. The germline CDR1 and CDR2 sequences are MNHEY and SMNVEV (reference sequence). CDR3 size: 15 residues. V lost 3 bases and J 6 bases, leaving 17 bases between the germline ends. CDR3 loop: CASSFFGVKFNGYTF. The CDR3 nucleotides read TGTGCCAGCAGTTTTTTCGGGGTTAAATTCAATGGCTACACCTTC.

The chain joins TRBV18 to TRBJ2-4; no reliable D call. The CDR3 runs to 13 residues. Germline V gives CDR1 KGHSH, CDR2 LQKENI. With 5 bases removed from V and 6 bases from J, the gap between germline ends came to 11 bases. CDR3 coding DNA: TGTGCCAGCTCATGGGCAGAAGGAAACATTCAGTACTTC. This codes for CASSWAEGNIQYF.

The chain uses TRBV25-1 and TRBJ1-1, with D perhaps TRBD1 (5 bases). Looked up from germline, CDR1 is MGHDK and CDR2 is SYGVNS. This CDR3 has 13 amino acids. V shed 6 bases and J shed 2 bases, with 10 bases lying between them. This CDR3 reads CASRLTVNTEAFF. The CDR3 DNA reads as TGTGCCAGCAGGTTGACAGTCAACACTGAAGCTTTCTTT.

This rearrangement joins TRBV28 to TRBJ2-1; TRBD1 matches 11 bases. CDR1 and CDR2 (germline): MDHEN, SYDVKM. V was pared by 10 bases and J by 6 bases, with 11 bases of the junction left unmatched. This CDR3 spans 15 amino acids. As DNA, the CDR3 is TGTGCCACGGACGGTACCGGGACAGGGGGCAATGAGCAGTTCTTC. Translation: CATDGTGTGGNEQFF.

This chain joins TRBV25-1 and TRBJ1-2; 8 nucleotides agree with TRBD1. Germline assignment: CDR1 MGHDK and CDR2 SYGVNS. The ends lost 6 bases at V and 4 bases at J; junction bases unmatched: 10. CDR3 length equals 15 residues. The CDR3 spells CASSPQNRGTYGYTF. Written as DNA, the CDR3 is TGTGCCAGCAGCCCCCAAAACAGGGGGACCTATGGCTACACCTTC.

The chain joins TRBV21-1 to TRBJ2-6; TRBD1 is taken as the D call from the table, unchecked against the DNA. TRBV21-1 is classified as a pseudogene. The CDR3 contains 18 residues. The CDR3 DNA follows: TGTGCCAGCCGAGATTGCGGACAGGGGGCGGAAGGGGCCAACGTCCTGACTTTC. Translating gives CASRDCGQGAEGANVLTF.

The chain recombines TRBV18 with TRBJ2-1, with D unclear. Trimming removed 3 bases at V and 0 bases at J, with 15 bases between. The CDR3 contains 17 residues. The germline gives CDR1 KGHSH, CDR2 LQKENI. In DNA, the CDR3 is TGTGCCAGCTCACCTAACCCCCCCAGCAACTCCTACAATGAGCAGTTCTTC. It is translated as CASSPNPPSNSYNEQFF.